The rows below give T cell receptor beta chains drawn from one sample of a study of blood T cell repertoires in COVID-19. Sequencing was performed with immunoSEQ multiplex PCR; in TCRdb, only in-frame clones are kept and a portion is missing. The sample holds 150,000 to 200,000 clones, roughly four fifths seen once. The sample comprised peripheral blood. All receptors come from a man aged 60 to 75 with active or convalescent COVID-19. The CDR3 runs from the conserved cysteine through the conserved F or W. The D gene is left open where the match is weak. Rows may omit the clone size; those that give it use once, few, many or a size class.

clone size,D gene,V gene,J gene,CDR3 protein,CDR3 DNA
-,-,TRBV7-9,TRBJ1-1,CASSLIGRGPSGSTEAFF,TGTGCCAGCAGCTTAATCGGCAGGGGACCTTCGGGTAGCACTGAAGCTTTCTTT
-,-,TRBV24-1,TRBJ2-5,CATSDRRQASQETQYF,TGTGCCACCAGTGATCGCAGACAGGCCTCCCAAGAGACCCAGTACTTC
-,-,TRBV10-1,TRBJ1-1,CASSESGAAAREAFF,TGCGCCAGCAGTGAGTCAGGTGCGGCAGCTCGAGAGGCTTTCTTT
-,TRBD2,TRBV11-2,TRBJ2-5,CASSSGGGQETQYF,TGTGCCAGCAGCTCAGGCGGGGGGCAAGAGACCCAGTACTTC
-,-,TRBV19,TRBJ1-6,CASSEGIRSSPLHF,TGTGCCAGTAGTGAGGGAATCAGGAGTTCACCCCTCCACTTT
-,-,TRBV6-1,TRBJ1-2,CASSEEQTVNYGYTF,TGTGCCAGCAGTGAAGAACAGACAGTTAACTATGGCTACACCTTC
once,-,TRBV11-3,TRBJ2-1,CASSRSTSSYNEQFF,TGTGCCAGCAGCCGTAGCACGAGCTCCTACAATGAGCAGTTCTTC
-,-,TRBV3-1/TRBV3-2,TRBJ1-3,CASSQDQTPGNTIYF,TGTGCCAGCAGCCAAGATCAGACACCAGGAAACACCATATATTTT
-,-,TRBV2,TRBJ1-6,CASSGNRDSPLHF,TGTGCCAGCAGTGGGAACAGGGATTCACCCCTCCACTTT
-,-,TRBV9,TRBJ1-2,CASSRKSRQSYIYGYTF,TGTGCCAGCAGCAGAAAGTCTCGACAGTCCTATATCTATGGCTACACCTTC